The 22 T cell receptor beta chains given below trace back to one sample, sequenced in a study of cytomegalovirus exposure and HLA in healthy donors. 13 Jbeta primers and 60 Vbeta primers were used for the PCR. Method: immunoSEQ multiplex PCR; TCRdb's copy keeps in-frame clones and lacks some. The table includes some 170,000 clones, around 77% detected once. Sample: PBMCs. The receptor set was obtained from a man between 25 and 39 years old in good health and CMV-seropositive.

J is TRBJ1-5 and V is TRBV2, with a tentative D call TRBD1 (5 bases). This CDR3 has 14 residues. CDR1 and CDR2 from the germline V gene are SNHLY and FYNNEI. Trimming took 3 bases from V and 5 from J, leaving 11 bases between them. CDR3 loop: CASSDLDNDQPQHF. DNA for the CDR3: TGTGCCAGCAGTGACCTGGACAATGATCAGCCCCAGCATTTT. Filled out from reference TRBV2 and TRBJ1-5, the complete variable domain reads EPEVTQTPSHQVTQMGQEVILRCVPISNHLYFYWYRQILGQKVEFLVSFYNNEISEKSEIFDDQFSVERPDGSNFTLKIRSTKLEDSAMYFCASSDLDNDQPQHFGDGTRLSIL.

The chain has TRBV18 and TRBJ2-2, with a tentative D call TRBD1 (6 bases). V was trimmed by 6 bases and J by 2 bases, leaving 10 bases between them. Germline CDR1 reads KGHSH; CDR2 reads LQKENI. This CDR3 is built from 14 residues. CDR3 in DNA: TGTGCCAGCTCGGGACAATTCAACACCGGGGAGCTGTTTTTT. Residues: CASSGQFNTGELFF.

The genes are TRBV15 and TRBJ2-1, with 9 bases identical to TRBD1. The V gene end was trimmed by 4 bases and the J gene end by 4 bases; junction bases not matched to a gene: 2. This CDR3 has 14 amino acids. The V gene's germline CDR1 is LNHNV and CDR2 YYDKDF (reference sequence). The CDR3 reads CATSMDRGYNEQFF. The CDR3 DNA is TGTGCCACCAGCATGGACAGGGGTTACAATGAGCAGTTCTTC.

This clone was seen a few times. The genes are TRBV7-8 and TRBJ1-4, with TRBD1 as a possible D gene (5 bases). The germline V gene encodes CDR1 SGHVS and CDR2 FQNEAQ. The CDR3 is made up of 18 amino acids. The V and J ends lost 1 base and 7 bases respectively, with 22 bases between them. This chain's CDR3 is CASSLVGGVGKQGEKLFF. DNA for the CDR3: TGTGCCAGCAGCTTAGTTGGAGGGGTAGGGAAGCAGGGTGAAAAACTGTTTTTT.

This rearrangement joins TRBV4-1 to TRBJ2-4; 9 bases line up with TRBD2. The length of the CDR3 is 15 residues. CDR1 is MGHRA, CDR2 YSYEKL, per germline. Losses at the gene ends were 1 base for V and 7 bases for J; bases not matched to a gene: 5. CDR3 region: CASSQVGLAGNIQYF. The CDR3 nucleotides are TGCGCCAGCAGCCAAGTAGGGCTAGCGGGGAACATTCAGTACTTC.

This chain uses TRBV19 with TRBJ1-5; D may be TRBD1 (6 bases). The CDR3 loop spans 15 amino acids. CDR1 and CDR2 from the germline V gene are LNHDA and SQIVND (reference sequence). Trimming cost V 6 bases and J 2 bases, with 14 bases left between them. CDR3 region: CASRGGQGGNQPQHF. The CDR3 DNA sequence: TGTGCCAGTAGGGGGGGGCAAGGGGGCAATCAGCCCCAGCATTTT.

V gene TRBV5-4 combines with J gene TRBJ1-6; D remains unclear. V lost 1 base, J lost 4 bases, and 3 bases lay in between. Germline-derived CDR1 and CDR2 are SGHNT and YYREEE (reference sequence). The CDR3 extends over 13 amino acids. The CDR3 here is CASSLTYNSPLHF. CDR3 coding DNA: TGTGCCAGCAGCTTGACTTATAATTCACCCCTCCACTTT. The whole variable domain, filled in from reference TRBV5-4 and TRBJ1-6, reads ETGVTQSPTHLIKTRGQQVTLRCSSQSGHNTVSWYQQALGQGPQFIFQYYREEENGRGNFPPRFSGLQFPNYSSELNVNALELDDSALYLCASSLTYNSPLHFGNGTRLTVT.

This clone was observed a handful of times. The CDR3 nucleotides read TGTGCCAGCTACGCTGCATTTGAGTCCTACAATGAGCAGTTCTTC. This gives the protein CASYAAFESYNEQFF. This chain joins TRBV7-9 and TRBJ2-1, with D hard to call. Trimming took off 8 bases at V and 1 base at J, with 15 bases between the two ends. CDR3 length: 15 residues. In germline, CDR1 is SEHNR, CDR2 FQNEAQ (reference sequence).

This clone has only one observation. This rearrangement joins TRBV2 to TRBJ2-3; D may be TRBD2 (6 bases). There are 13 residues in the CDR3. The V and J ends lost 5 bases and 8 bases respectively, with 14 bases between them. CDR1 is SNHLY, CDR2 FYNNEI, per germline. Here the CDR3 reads CASSLAGRVTQYF. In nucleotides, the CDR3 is TGTGCCAGCAGTTTGGCGGGGCGGGTTACGCAGTATTTT.

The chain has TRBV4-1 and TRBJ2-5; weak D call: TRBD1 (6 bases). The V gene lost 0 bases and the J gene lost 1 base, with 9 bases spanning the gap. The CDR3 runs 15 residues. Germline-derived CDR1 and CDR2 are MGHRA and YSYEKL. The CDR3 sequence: CASSQDMGAQETQYF. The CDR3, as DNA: TGCGCCAGCAGCCAAGATATGGGGGCCCAAGAGACCCAGTACTTC.

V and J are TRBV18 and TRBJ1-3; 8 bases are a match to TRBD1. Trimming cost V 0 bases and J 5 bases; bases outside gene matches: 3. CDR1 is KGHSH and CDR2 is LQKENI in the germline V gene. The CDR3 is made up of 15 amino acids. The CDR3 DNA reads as TGTGCCAGCTCACCACCGCAGGGGGCAAGAAACACCATATATTTT. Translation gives CASSPPQGARNTIYF.

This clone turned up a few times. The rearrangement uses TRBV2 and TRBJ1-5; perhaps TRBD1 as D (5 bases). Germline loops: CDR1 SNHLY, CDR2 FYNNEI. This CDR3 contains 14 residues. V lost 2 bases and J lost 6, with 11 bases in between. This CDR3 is CASSERGAGQPQHF. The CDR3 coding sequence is TGTGCCAGCAGTGAAAGGGGCGCCGGTCAGCCCCAGCATTTT.

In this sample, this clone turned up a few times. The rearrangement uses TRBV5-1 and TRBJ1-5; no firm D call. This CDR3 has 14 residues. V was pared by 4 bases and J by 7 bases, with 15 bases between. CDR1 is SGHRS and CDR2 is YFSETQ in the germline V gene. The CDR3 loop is CASSTGEGGQPQHF. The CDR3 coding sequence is TGCGCCAGCAGCACCGGGGAGGGTGGACAGCCCCAGCATTTT. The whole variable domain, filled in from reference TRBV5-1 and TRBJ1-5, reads KAGVTQTPRYLIKTRGQQVTLSCSPISGHRSVSWYQQTPGQGLQFLFEYFSETQRNKGNFPGRFSGRQFSNSRSEMNVSTLELGDSALYLCASSTGEGGQPQHFGDGTRLSIL.

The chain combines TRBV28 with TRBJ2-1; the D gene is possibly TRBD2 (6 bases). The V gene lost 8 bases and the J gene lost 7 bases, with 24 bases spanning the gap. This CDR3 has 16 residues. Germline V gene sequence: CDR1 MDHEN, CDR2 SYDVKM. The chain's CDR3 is CASHGVGTSLSNEQFF. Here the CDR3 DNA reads TGTGCCAGCCACGGGGTGGGGACTTCCCTCTCGAATGAGCAGTTCTTC.

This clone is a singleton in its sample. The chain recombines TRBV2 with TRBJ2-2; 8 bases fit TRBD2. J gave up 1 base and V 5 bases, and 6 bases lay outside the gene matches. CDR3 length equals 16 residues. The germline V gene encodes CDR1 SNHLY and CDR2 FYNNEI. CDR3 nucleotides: TGTGCCAGCAGTCTTACCGGGACTAGGAACACCGGGGAGCTGTTTTTT. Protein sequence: CASSLTGTRNTGELFF.

The CDR3 DNA sequence: TGTGCCAGCAGCTTCAATGTGGGGCTGTACGAGCAGTACTTC. It yields the protein CASSFNVGLYEQYF. The chain links TRBV11-2 to TRBJ2-7; the D gene is possibly TRBD1 (5 bases). The germline V and J ends were trimmed by 3 bases and 4 bases, with 13 bases remaining between them. Germline loops: CDR1 SGHAT, CDR2 FQNNGV. CDR3 length: 14 amino acids.

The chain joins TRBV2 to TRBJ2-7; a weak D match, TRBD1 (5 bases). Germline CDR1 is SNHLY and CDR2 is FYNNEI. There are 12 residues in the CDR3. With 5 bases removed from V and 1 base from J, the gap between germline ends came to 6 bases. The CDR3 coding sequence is TGTGCCAGCAGTCGACAGTCCTACGAGCAGTACTTC. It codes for CASSRQSYEQYF.

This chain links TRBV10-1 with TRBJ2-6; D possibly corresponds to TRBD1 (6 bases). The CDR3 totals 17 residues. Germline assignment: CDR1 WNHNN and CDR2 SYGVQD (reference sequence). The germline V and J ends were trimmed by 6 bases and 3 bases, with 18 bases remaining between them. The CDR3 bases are TGCGCCAGCAGCGAATGGCCCAGGGGTAGTGGGGCCAACGTCCTGACTTTC. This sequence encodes CASSEWPRGSGANVLTF.

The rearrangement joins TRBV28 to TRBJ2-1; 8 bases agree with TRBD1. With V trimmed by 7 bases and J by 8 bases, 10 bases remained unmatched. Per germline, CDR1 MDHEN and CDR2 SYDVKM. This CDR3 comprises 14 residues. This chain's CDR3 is CASKASDRAHEQFF. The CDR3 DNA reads TGTGCCAGCAAGGCCTCGGACAGGGCCCATGAGCAGTTCTTC.

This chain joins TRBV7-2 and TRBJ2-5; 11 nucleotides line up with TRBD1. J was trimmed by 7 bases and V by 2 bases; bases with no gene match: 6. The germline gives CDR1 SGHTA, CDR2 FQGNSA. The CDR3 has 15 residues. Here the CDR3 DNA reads TGTGCCAGCAGCTTAAGAGGACAGGGGGCGCCGACCCAGTACTTC. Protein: CASSLRGQGAPTQYF.

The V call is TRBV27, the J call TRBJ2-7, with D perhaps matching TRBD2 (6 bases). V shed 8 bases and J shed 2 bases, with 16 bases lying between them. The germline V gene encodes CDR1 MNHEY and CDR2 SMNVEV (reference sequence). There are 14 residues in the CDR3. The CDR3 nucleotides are TGTGCCAGCTATACCGGGACTCCCCCCTACGAGCAGTACTTC. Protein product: CASYTGTPPYEQYF.

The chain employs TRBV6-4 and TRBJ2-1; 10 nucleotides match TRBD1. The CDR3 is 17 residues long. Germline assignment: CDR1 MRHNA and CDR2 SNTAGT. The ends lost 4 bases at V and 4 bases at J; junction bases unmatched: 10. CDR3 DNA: TGTGCCAGCAGTGGCATCACCGGGACAGGGGATTACAATGAGCAGTTCTTC. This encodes CASSGITGTGDYNEQFF.